The 14 T cell receptor beta chains presented below share a single source sample, sequenced in a study of T cell responses to AZD1222 COVID-19 vaccine. Data came from immunoSEQ multiplex PCR; TCRdb stores just in-frame clones and leaves some out. The repertoire holds tens of thousands of clones, with around nine tenths as singletons. Source: peripheral blood, taken on day 0 of MenACWY control vaccination. Receptor source: an adult in good health.

The chain employs TRBV4-3 and TRBJ2-2, with 9 bases fitting TRBD2. In germline, CDR1 is LGHNA, CDR2 YSLEER. V shed 0 bases, J shed 0 bases, and the junction held 5 bases outside the gene matches. This CDR3 has 18 residues. The DNA of the CDR3 is TGCGCCAGCAGCCAAGATGCGACTAGCGGTCCGAACACCGGGGAGCTGTTTTTT. Protein: CASSQDATSGPNTGELFF.

V gene TRBV23-1 combines with J gene TRBJ2-2; tentatively, D is TRBD1 or TRBD2 (6 bases each). TRBV23-1 is identified as an open reading frame with a role that is uncertain. V lost 2 bases to trimming and J lost 4 bases, with 23 bases between them. The CDR3 spans 19 residues. CDR3 coding DNA: TGCGCCAGCAGTCAAGAGGGGGAGACGGGGGAGGCCTTCACCGGGGAGCTGTTTTTT. Translation gives CASSQEGETGEAFTGELFF.

V gene TRBV7-9 combines with J gene TRBJ1-4, with D uncertain. Trimming stripped 3 bases from V and 4 bases from J, with 3 bases between. This CDR3 region has 12 residues. Germline V CDR1 and CDR2: SEHNR, FQNEAQ (reference sequence). The CDR3, as DNA: TGTGCCAGCAGCTTTTTTAATGAAAAACTGTTTTTT. Its protein product is CASSFFNEKLFF.

This chain links TRBV15 with TRBJ2-7; 7 bases line up with TRBD1. CDR1 is LNHNV, CDR2 YYDKDF, per germline (reference sequence). The ends lost 1 base at V and 3 bases at J; junction bases unmatched: 9. The CDR3 loop spans 16 amino acids. Here the CDR3 DNA reads TGTGCCACCAGCAGAGGTAACACAGGGGCGGGCTACGAGCAGTACTTC. Residues: CATSRGNTGAGYEQYF.

The V and J genes are TRBV5-1 and TRBJ1-5; tentatively, D is TRBD1 (5 bases). Per the germline V gene, CDR1 is SGHRS and CDR2 is YFSETQ. The CDR3 consists of 13 residues. Trimming left V 7 bases short and J 7 bases short, with 15 bases between. The CDR3 spells CASGTSEGQPQHF. CDR3 bases: TGCGCCAGCGGGACTTCAGAGGGGCAGCCCCAGCATTTT.

The chain combines TRBV28 with TRBJ2-1, with 13 bases matching TRBD2. Trimming took 5 bases from V and 9 from J; bases not matched to a gene: 7. This CDR3 comprises 15 residues. The germline gives CDR1 MDHEN, CDR2 SYDVKM. In nucleotides, the CDR3 is TGTGCCAGCAGTACCACGAGACTAGCGGGAGGTGAGCAGTTCTTC. The encoded protein is CASSTTRLAGGEQFF.

This clone was observed once. V is TRBV4-2 and J is TRBJ1-4; D gene unclear. The germline CDR1 and CDR2 sequences are LGHNA and YNFKEQ. The ends were cut back, 4 bases at V and 0 bases at J, with 21 bases in the middle. The CDR3 has 19 amino acids. CDR3 nucleotide sequence: TGTGCCAGCAGCCCCCAAAGAACAACAGACACAGCAACTAATGAAAAACTGTTTTTT. Amino acid sequence: CASSPQRTTDTATNEKLFF.

V gene TRBV19 combines with J gene TRBJ2-1; D is possibly TRBD1 (6 bases). V dropped 3 bases and J dropped 6 bases, with 15 bases sitting between them. In germline, CDR1 is LNHDA, CDR2 SQIVND (reference sequence). CDR3 length: 15 residues. CDR3 in DNA: TGTGCCAGTAGTATTGCGGGCAGGGGTGGCAATGAGCAGTTCTTC. Residues: CASSIAGRGGNEQFF.

This rearrangement joins TRBV28 to TRBJ2-7; D assignment may be TRBD1 or TRBD2 (5 bases each). The CDR3 runs 15 residues. Germline V gene data show CDR1 as MDHEN and CDR2 as SYDVKM. Deletions cut 3 bases from V and 2 bases from J, with 14 bases between. DNA for the CDR3: TGTGCCAGCAGTTTTCTGGGGACGCACCCCTACGAGCAGTACTTC. It yields the protein CASSFLGTHPYEQYF.

The table lists this clone with a few counts. V gene TRBV15 combines with J gene TRBJ1-5, with TRBD1 matching 9 bases. After removal of 3 bases from V and 3 bases from J, the junction contained 9 bases not matched to a gene. Looked up from germline, CDR1 is LNHNV and CDR2 is YYDKDF (reference sequence). The CDR3 extends over 17 amino acids. The CDR3 spells CATSSYRDRASNQPQHF. DNA for the CDR3: TGTGCCACCAGCAGTTACCGGGACAGGGCCTCCAATCAGCCCCAGCATTTT.

Here the CDR3 DNA reads TGCGCCAGCAGCATTCAAGCGGGGATCACCGGGGAGCTGTTTTTT. This codes for CASSIQAGITGELFF. The chain has TRBV5-1 and TRBJ2-2, with 7 bases aligning to TRBD2. The CDR3 has 15 residues. The germline V gene encodes CDR1 SGHRS and CDR2 YFSETQ. The ends lost 4 bases at V and 4 bases at J; junction bases unmatched: 7.

The V and J genes are TRBV7-7 and TRBJ2-3; perhaps TRBD1 as D (6 bases). The CDR3 runs 12 residues. Germline CDR1 SSHAT, CDR2 FNYEAQ (reference sequence). The germline V and J ends were trimmed by 6 bases and 5 bases, with 9 bases remaining between them. The CDR3: CASSPDRDTQYF. CDR3 bases: TGTGCCAGCAGTCCGGACAGAGATACGCAGTATTTT.

The rearrangement links TRBV5-3 to TRBJ1-2; D gene ambiguous. TRBV5-3 is treated as an ORF (open reading frame) with a function not yet certain. There are 20 residues in the CDR3. V gave up 0 bases and J gave up 4 bases, with 28 bases separating them. CDR3 residues: CARSLGSLFESLRWAYGYTF. The CDR3 bases are TGTGCCAGAAGCTTGGGAAGTTTGTTTGAGAGCCTACGGTGGGCCTATGGCTACACCTTC.

The chain links TRBV6-6 to TRBJ2-7; 8 nucleotides line up with TRBD2. This CDR3 spans 15 amino acids. Germline V gene sequence: CDR1 MNHNY, CDR2 SVGAGI (reference sequence). With 2 bases clipped from V and 3 bases from J, the junction kept 6 bases outside the gene matches. The CDR3, as DNA: TGTGCCAGCAGTTACCCGGGGACTAGGAGCTACGAGCAGTACTTC. Translating gives CASSYPGTRSYEQYF.